Each of the 21 T cell receptor beta chains below was sequenced from the same sample in a study of beta chain features in type 1 diabetes. Sequenced material consisted of expressed TCRB transcripts (all of the isolated RNA was reverse transcribed). Sequenced by immunoSEQ multiplex PCR; TCRdb stores in-frame clones only, minus some. The sample has 330,000 or so clones, roughly a fifth seen once. Sequencing used naive CD4+ T cells from blood. These receptors all come from a woman aged 18-30 years in good health.

This clone was observed a few times. The chain links TRBV2 to TRBJ1-5; D possibly corresponds to TRBD1 (6 bases). V lost 6 bases and J 7 bases, leaving 25 bases between the germline ends. Germline V gene data show CDR1 as SNHLY and CDR2 as FYNNEI. This CDR3 spans 17 amino acids. The CDR3 DNA reads as TGTGCCAGCAGCGTTGACAGGAGTCACTCCGGGCGGCAGCCCCAGCATTTT. As protein: CASSVDRSHSGRQPQHF.

This clone has more than one count but fewer than ten. J is TRBJ2-7 and V is TRBV5-1; 9 positions agree with TRBD1. The V gene end was trimmed by 4 bases and the J gene end by 3 bases; junction bases not matched to a gene: 2. Germline values: CDR1 SGHRS, CDR2 YFSETQ. This CDR3 has 13 amino acids. CDR3 bases: TGCGCCAGCAGCGGGGGACAGGGCTACGAGCAGTACTTC. Amino acids: CASSGGQGYEQYF.

This clone was recorded a few times. The chain links TRBV7-3 to TRBJ2-1, with D maybe TRBD2 (6 bases). Germline V CDR1 and CDR2: SGHTA, FQGTGA. Deletions cut 5 bases from V and 3 bases from J, with 17 bases between. The CDR3 sequence is 16 residues long. CDR3 nucleotides: TGTGCCAGCAGCCTGACCGACGGGAGCTACTACAATGAGCAGTTCTTC. This translates into CASSLTDGSYYNEQFF. The full variable domain, rest sourced from reference TRBV7-3 and TRBJ2-1, is GAGVSQTPSNKVTEKGKYVELRCDPISGHTALYWYRQSLGQGPEFLIYFQGTGAADDSGLPNDRFFAVRPEGSVSTLKIQRTERGDSAVYLCASSLTDGSYYNEQFFGPGTRLTVL.

The chain couples TRBV9 to TRBJ2-2; 13 bases are a match to TRBD2. CDR1 and CDR2 (germline): SGDLS, YYNGEE. The CDR3 length is 14 residues. Losses at the gene ends were 7 bases for V and 8 bases for J; bases not matched to a gene: 5. CDR3 amino acids: CASQRTSGRGELFF. In nucleotides, the CDR3 is TGTGCCAGCCAACGGACTAGCGGGAGAGGGGAGCTGTTTTTT. The full variable domain, its missing parts supplied by reference TRBV9 and TRBJ2-2, is DSGVTQTPKHLITATGQRVTLRCSPRSGDLSVYWYQQSLDQGLQFLIQYYNGEERAKGNILERFSAQQFPDLHSELNLSSLELGDSALYFCASQRTSGRGELFFGEGSRLTVL.

This clone was counted only a few times. This chain links TRBV4-1 with TRBJ2-7, with TRBD2 as a possible D gene (6 bases). With 3 bases removed from V and 2 bases from J, the gap between germline ends came to 14 bases. From germline, CDR1 is MGHRA and CDR2 YSYEKL. This CDR3 has 15 residues. CDR3 sequence reads: CASSQASVLPYEQYF. The CDR3 DNA follows: TGCGCCAGCAGCCAGGCTAGCGTTCTTCCCTACGAGCAGTACTTC.

The J gene is TRBJ2-2, the V gene TRBV30; 10 bases are shared with TRBD2. The length of the CDR3 is 16 residues. The V gene's germline CDR1 is GTSNPN and CDR2 SVGIG (reference sequence). The V gene end was trimmed by 3 bases and the J gene end by 7 bases; junction bases not matched to a gene: 11. The CDR3 region is CAWRPAGGLSHGELFF. In DNA form, the CDR3 reads TGTGCCTGGAGGCCAGCGGGGGGGCTGTCACACGGGGAGCTGTTTTTT.

The sample holds a few counts of this clone. The chain recombines TRBV30 with TRBJ2-6, with 7 bases lining up with TRBD2. After removal of 8 bases from V and 0 bases from J, the junction contained 7 bases not matched to a gene. Germline V CDR1 and CDR2: GTSNPN, SVGIG (reference sequence). This CDR3 region has 15 residues. The DNA for the CDR3 is TGTGCCCAGCAGGGAGGGGTCTCTGGGGCCAACGTCCTGACTTTC. Encoded protein: CAQQGGVSGANVLTF.

The chain links TRBV27 to TRBJ2-1, with 9 bases fitting TRBD1. The V segment lost 5 bases and the J segment 3 bases; nucleotides outside the gene matches: 8. In germline, CDR1 is MNHEY, CDR2 SMNVEV (reference sequence). The CDR3 runs to 16 residues. The CDR3 DNA is TGTGCCAGCAGTCCGTACCGGGACAGGGACTACAATGAGCAGTTCTTC. Translating it yields CASSPYRDRDYNEQFF.

This clone has only a few counts. The gene calls are TRBV18 and TRBJ1-5; TRBD1 agrees at 7 bases. V gave up 2 bases and J gave up 7 bases; unmatched junction bases: 5. This CDR3 comprises 14 residues. The germline V gene has CDR1 KGHSH and CDR2 LQKENI. This CDR3 reads CASSPGQGVQPQHF. CDR3 coding DNA: TGTGCCAGCTCACCAGGGCAGGGGGTACAGCCCCAGCATTTT.

This rearrangement joins TRBV27 to TRBJ2-7, with 8 bases fitting TRBD1. This CDR3 has 17 residues. Germline values: CDR1 MNHEY, CDR2 SMNVEV (reference sequence). With V trimmed by 3 bases and J by 2 bases, 12 bases remained unmatched. The CDR3 protein is CASSFYPPGQGTYEQYF. The CDR3 DNA sequence: TGTGCCAGCAGTTTTTACCCCCCCGGACAGGGTACCTACGAGCAGTACTTC.

The rearrangement uses TRBV5-1 and TRBJ1-4, with D maybe TRBD1 (5 bases). Germline V gene data show CDR1 as SGHRS and CDR2 as YFSETQ. V gave up 4 bases and J gave up 0 bases, with 10 bases separating them. This CDR3 is 15 amino acids long. CDR3: CASSTDSATNEKLFF. The CDR3 DNA reads as TGCGCCAGCAGCACTGACAGTGCAACTAATGAAAAACTGTTTTTT.

This sequence joins TRBV30 and TRBJ1-2, with D possibly matching TRBD1 (5 bases). V was trimmed by 2 bases and J by 6 bases, leaving 7 bases between them. This CDR3 contains 11 residues. Germline lookup yields CDR1 GTSNPN and CDR2 SVGIG (reference sequence). CDR3 amino acids: CAWSPRDGYTF. The DNA for the CDR3 is TGTGCCTGGAGTCCCAGGGATGGCTACACCTTC.

The chain is built from TRBV5-4 and TRBJ1-2; TRBD1 might be the D (5 bases). The V end lost 2 bases, the J end lost 7 bases, and 12 bases lay between the germline ends. CDR3 length equals 13 residues. Germline CDR1 SGHNT, CDR2 YYREEE (reference sequence). CDR3 in amino acids: CASSFGEGVGYTF. CDR3 DNA sequence: TGTGCCAGCAGCTTTGGTGAAGGGGTTGGCTACACCTTC.

The rearrangement links TRBV6-1 to TRBJ1-5; the D gene is possibly TRBD1 (6 bases). V was trimmed by 3 bases and J by 7 bases, leaving 16 bases between them. Germline assignment: CDR1 MNHNS and CDR2 SASEGT. The CDR3 contains 15 residues. This CDR3 is CASSDGPQGWQPQHF. CDR3 bases: TGTGCCAGCAGTGATGGACCACAGGGATGGCAGCCCCAGCATTTT.

This clone occurred a few times. CDR3 sequence (DNA): TGTGCCAGCAGTCCCACCGGGGGATTGGATGAAAAACTGTTTTTT. Encoded protein: CASSPTGGLDEKLFF. This chain connects TRBV28 to TRBJ1-4; maybe TRBD1 (5 bases). Germline values: CDR1 MDHEN, CDR2 SYDVKM. V dropped 5 bases and J dropped 6 bases, with 16 bases sitting between them. The CDR3 is made up of 15 amino acids.

The CDR3 nucleotides read TGTGCCAGCAGCCCGGGACTAGCGGGGGCACAAGAGACCCAGTACTTC. Amino acid sequence: CASSPGLAGAQETQYF. This chain connects TRBV7-9 to TRBJ2-5, with 14 bases aligning to TRBD2. Trimming took 5 bases from V and 2 from J; bases not matched to a gene: 4. The CDR3 loop spans 16 amino acids. Germline CDR1 and CDR2: SEHNR and FQNEAQ (reference sequence).

Here the CDR3 reads CASSFNRYTEAFF. Written as DNA, the CDR3 is TGCGCCAGCAGCTTTAACAGGTACACTGAAGCTTTCTTT. The chain couples TRBV5-1 to TRBJ1-1; possible D gene TRBD1, 5 bases. The CDR3 length is 13 residues. The V end was cut by 2 bases, the J end by 3 bases, with 8 bases between. CDR1 is SGHRS and CDR2 is YFSETQ in the germline V gene.

The chain couples TRBV19 to TRBJ1-2; 8 nucleotides match TRBD1. Unmatched junction bases numbered 9, after V lost 7 bases and J lost 5 bases. The CDR3 has 14 residues. Germline assignment: CDR1 LNHDA and CDR2 SQIVND (reference sequence). CDR3 nucleotides: TGTGCCAGTAATCCGGGACAGGTGTTGTATGGCTACACCTTC. It is translated as CASNPGQVLYGYTF.

This rearrangement joins TRBV2 to TRBJ2-2; 9 bases are a match to TRBD1. This CDR3 has 16 residues. The V gene end was trimmed by 7 bases and the J gene end by 6 bases; junction bases not matched to a gene: 12. Germline CDR1 SNHLY, CDR2 FYNNEI. This chain's CDR3 is CASTRDRATLAGELFF. CDR3 bases: TGTGCCAGCACAAGGGACAGGGCGACGTTGGCCGGGGAGCTGTTTTTT.

This chain links TRBV5-6 with TRBJ2-5; weak D call: TRBD1 (5 bases). Trimming pared 2 bases from V and 10 bases from J, leaving 21 bases between. The CDR3 contains 15 residues. Germline lookup yields CDR1 SGHDT and CDR2 YYEEEE. DNA of the CDR3: TGTGCCAGCAGCTTTGGTGGATTCACTGACAGAGACCAGTACTTC. Its protein is CASSFGGFTDRDQYF.

V and J are TRBV6-1 and TRBJ1-5, with a weak D call TRBD1 (6 bases). In germline, CDR1 is MNHNS, CDR2 SASEGT. V was trimmed by 1 base and J by 0 bases, leaving 7 bases between them. This CDR3 is 15 amino acids long. The CDR3 reads CASSEGTASNQPQHF. Written as DNA, the CDR3 is TGTGCCAGCAGTGAAGGGACAGCTAGCAATCAGCCCCAGCATTTT.